This T cell receptor (beta chain) emerged from a study of Ad26.COV2.S vaccination and SARS-CoV-2 variants. Whole-study context: Donor was assigned to the Ad26.COV2.S arm of trial COV1001.

Points on this clone: Its matching antigen is unknown.

Overall study results and limits: With respect to non-spike TCR breadth, vaccine and placebo recipients were similar.

This sample's treatment: some 20 received Ad26.COV2.S at low or high dose, single or two shots; roughly 5 received placebo; per-sample allocation not given. Samples were taken on day 63 after the first vaccine or placebo injection. Method: immunoSEQ multiplex PCR; TCRdb's copy keeps in-frame clones and lacks some. The sample holds 380,000 or so clones, about 86% seen once. This CDR3 has 16 amino acids. V lost 4 bases, J lost 4 bases, and 11 bases stayed unmatched. Looked up from germline, CDR1 is SGDLS and CDR2 is YYNGEE. This receptor was taken from a person aged 18 to 65 who received the Ad26.COV2.S COVID-19 vaccine or a placebo. The material sequenced was peripheral blood, taken in a trial of Ad26.COV2.S vaccine versus placebo. The genes are TRBV9 and TRBJ2-3; the match to TRBD1 covers 8 bases. CDR3 sequence reads: CASSTRGRRDADTQYF. The CDR3 bases are TGTGCCAGCAGCACCAGGGGGCGCAGGGATGCAGATACGCAGTATTTT.